A single sample is the source of the 30 T cell receptor beta chains below, sequenced in a study of shared clonotypes between healthy human individuals. The assay was immunoSEQ multiplex PCR, and TCRdb's table has in-frame clones only and misses some. The table has about 1 million clones, around 76% seen once. Sequenced input: memory CD4+ T cells sorted from blood. Regarding subset: CD45RA-negative fraction. Receptor source: a man between 18 and 35 years old in good health.

The chain is built from TRBV19 and TRBJ1-4; D call uncertain. The germline V gene has CDR1 LNHDA and CDR2 SQIVND (reference sequence). This CDR3 is 15 amino acids long. V shed 3 bases and J shed 0 bases, with 8 bases lying between them. This CDR3 is CASSISTTTNEKLFF. The CDR3 nucleotides are TGTGCCAGTAGTATCTCGACAACAACTAATGAAAAACTGTTTTTT. Combining the CDR3 with reference TRBV19 and TRBJ1-4 gives the whole variable domain DGGITQSPKYLFRKEGQNVTLSCEQNLNHDAMYWYRQDPGQGLRLIYYSQIVNDFQKGDIAEGYSVSREKKESFPLTVTSAQKNPTAFYLCASSISTTTNEKLFFGSGTQLSVL.

This chain joins TRBV14 and TRBJ1-2; a weak D match, TRBD1 (6 bases). The CDR3 has 16 amino acids. The germline CDR1 and CDR2 sequences are SGHDN and FVKESK. Trimming pared 1 base from V and 3 bases from J, leaving 15 bases between. For the CDR3, the DNA is TGTGCCAGCAGCCAAGTCGGGCAGGGGAAGGACTATGGCTACACCTTC. It translates to CASSQVGQGKDYGYTF.

On this clone itself: A much larger clone sits a single nucleotide away, making a read error possible. This rearrangement joins TRBV6-1 to TRBJ1-1; no clear D gene. The V gene's germline CDR1 is MNHNS and CDR2 SASEGT. Trimming left V 2 bases short and J 1 base short, with 5 bases between. This CDR3 region has 13 residues. CDR3 sequence (DNA): TGTGCCAGCAGTGAACAGGCGAACACTGAAGCTTTCTTT. It is translated as CASSEQANTEAFF.

This clone was picked up one time. The chain uses TRBV2 and TRBJ2-7; 9 nucleotides match TRBD2. CDR1 is SNHLY, CDR2 FYNNEI, per germline. The CDR3 covers 15 residues. V shed 1 base, J shed 2 bases, and the junction held 3 bases outside the gene matches. The CDR3 loop is CASSEEAGGPYEQYF. CDR3 DNA: TGTGCCAGCAGTGAAGAAGCGGGGGGTCCCTACGAGCAGTACTTC.

The chain combines TRBV5-1 with TRBJ2-1, with D possibly matching TRBD2 (5 bases). The CDR3 length is 16 residues. V lost 0 bases and J 0 bases, leaving 10 bases between the germline ends. Germline CDR1 reads SGHRS; CDR2 reads YFSETQ. The CDR3: CASSLVPGSSYNEQFF. CDR3 in DNA: TGCGCCAGCAGCTTGGTCCCGGGAAGCTCCTACAATGAGCAGTTCTTC.

CDR3 sequence (DNA): TGTGCCAGCAGCTTAGTGGGAGGGGTCAAGAATGAGCAGTTCTTC. Its translation is CASSLVGGVKNEQFF. The V call is TRBV7-2, the J call TRBJ2-1, with 7 bases aligning to TRBD2. The CDR3 totals 15 residues. Trimming cost V 1 base and J 7 bases; bases outside gene matches: 7. Germline V gene lookup returns CDR1 SGHTA and CDR2 FQGNSA.

This chain links TRBV6-5 with TRBJ1-3, with 7 nucleotides matching TRBD1. J gave up 4 bases and V 2 bases, and 8 bases lay outside the gene matches. The CDR3 length is 16 residues. Germline lookup yields CDR1 MNHEY and CDR2 SVGAGI. The CDR3 is CASSYAYSGQGNTIYF. The CDR3 coding sequence is TGTGCCAGCAGTTACGCCTACTCGGGACAGGGAAACACCATATATTTT.

This sequence joins TRBV20-1 and TRBJ1-2; weak D call: TRBD1 (5 bases). This CDR3 has 11 amino acids. The V end lost 6 bases, the J end lost 6 bases, and 11 bases lay between the germline ends. Germline lookup yields CDR1 DFQATT and CDR2 SNEGSKA (reference sequence). CDR3 sequence (DNA): TGCAGTGCCCAGGGCGGAGATGGCTACACCTTC. It specifies CSAQGGDGYTF.

For this clone: Other nucleotide sequences in the sample specify the same CDR3. The genes are TRBV5-1 and TRBJ1-5; no clear D gene. Germline-derived CDR1 and CDR2 are SGHRS and YFSETQ. V shed 0 bases and J shed 0 bases, with 7 bases lying between them. This CDR3 has 15 residues. CDR3 residues: CASSLGDYSNQPQHF. The CDR3 coding sequence is TGCGCCAGCAGCTTGGGCGATTATAGCAATCAGCCCCAGCATTTT. The full variable domain, with the rest looked up from reference TRBV5-1 and TRBJ1-5, is KAGVTQTPRYLIKTRGQQVTLSCSPISGHRSVSWYQQTPGQGLQFLFEYFSETQRNKGNFPGRFSGRQFSNSRSEMNVSTLELGDSALYLCASSLGDYSNQPQHFGDGTRLSIL.

V is TRBV7-9 and J is TRBJ2-5; TRBD1 aligns across 8 bases. The CDR3 is 15 amino acids. The junction had 11 bases not matched to a gene; V was cut back by 5 bases and J by 6 bases. Germline V gene data show CDR1 as SEHNR and CDR2 as FQNEAQ (reference sequence). The CDR3 sequence: CASSESGQDSQTQYF. The CDR3 nucleotides are TGTGCCAGCAGCGAATCGGGACAGGATTCGCAGACCCAGTACTTC.

Worth noting for this clone: The junction shows a germline mismatch at one end, possibly a read error. The rearrangement joins TRBV7-8 to TRBJ2-3; D remains unclear. The CDR3 length is 17 residues. CDR1 is SGHVS and CDR2 is FQNEAQ in the germline V gene. CDR3 sequence reads: CASRLGLVQGLTDTQYF. The CDR3 coding sequence is TGTGCCAGCAGGTTAGGCCTAGTCCAAGGGCTCACAGATACGCAGTATTTT. Looking up the rest from reference TRBV7-8 and TRBJ2-3 gives the full variable domain: GAGVSQSPRYKVAKRGQDVALRCDPISGHVSLFWYQQALGQGPEFLTYFQNEAQLDKSGLPSDRFFAERPEGSVSTLKIQRTQQEDSAVYLCASRLGLVQGLTDTQYFGPGTRLTVL.

This clone was seen more than once but under ten times. J is TRBJ2-3 and V is TRBV4-1; 8 nucleotides align to TRBD2. This CDR3 comprises 16 residues. The germline V gene encodes CDR1 MGHRA and CDR2 YSYEKL. V was clipped by 8 bases and J by 5 bases; unmatched bases: 15. The CDR3 coding sequence is TGCGCCAGCCGACTTCTCGACGGGGGGGCTAAAGATACGCAGTATTTT. Translation: CASRLLDGGAKDTQYF.

This clone was seen a single time. In nucleotides, the CDR3 is TGTGCCTGGAGGTCACAGGGGTCGGGGGAAAAACTGTTTTTT. Its translation is CAWRSQGSGEKLFF. This rearrangement joins TRBV30 to TRBJ1-4, with TRBD1 identical over 7 bases. Germline CDR1 GTSNPN, CDR2 SVGIG (reference sequence). CDR3 length equals 14 residues. Unmatched junction bases numbered 9, after V lost 3 bases and J lost 8 bases.

V usage is TRBV7-3 and J usage is TRBJ2-7, with TRBD1 as a possible D gene (8 bases). This CDR3 is 15 amino acids long. V lost 5 bases to trimming and J lost 3 bases, with 17 bases between them. CDR1 is SGHTA and CDR2 is FQGTGA in the germline V gene. This chain's CDR3 is CASSLQGGPLYEQYF. The CDR3 DNA follows: TGTGCCAGCAGCCTACAGGGGGGGCCCCTCTACGAGCAGTACTTC.

V usage is TRBV28 and J usage is TRBJ2-7; 7 nucleotides line up with TRBD2. This CDR3 spans 14 amino acids. Germline assignment: CDR1 MDHEN and CDR2 SYDVKM. J was trimmed by 0 bases and V by 5 bases; bases with no gene match: 4. The CDR3 DNA reads as TGTGCCAGCAGTCAGACGGGGGGCTCCTACGAGCAGTACTTC. This sequence encodes CASSQTGGSYEQYF.

This rearrangement joins TRBV21-1 to TRBJ1-5; the table's D gene call, TRBD1, was not cross checked with the DNA. TRBV21-1 is given as a pseudogene. The CDR3 sequence is 17 residues long. The CDR3 loop reads CASSKLFVTGSFQPQHF. CDR3 nucleotides: TGTGCCAGCAGCAAATTATTCGTGACAGGGTCCTTTCAGCCCCAGCATTTT.

The chain employs TRBV5-1 and TRBJ2-7; the match to TRBD1 covers 12 bases. This CDR3 is built from 16 residues. Per the germline V gene, CDR1 is SGHRS and CDR2 is YFSETQ. V lost 0 bases, J lost 6 bases, and 7 bases stayed unmatched. CDR3 DNA: TGCGCCAGCAGCTTGGCCCCGGGACAGGGGGCGGCCGAGCAGTACTTC. As protein: CASSLAPGQGAAEQYF.

The chain uses TRBV7-9 and TRBJ2-2; D is undetermined. The CDR3 extends over 13 amino acids. V was pared by 3 bases and J by 7 bases, with 9 bases between. Germline lookup yields CDR1 SEHNR and CDR2 FQNEAQ (reference sequence). As DNA, the CDR3 is TGTGCCAGCAGCTTGATTTCAGGCGGGGAGCTGTTTTTT. It is translated as CASSLISGGELFF. Supplemented by reference TRBV7-9 and TRBJ2-2, the full variable domain reads DTGVSQNPRHKITKRGQNVTFRCDPISEHNRLYWYRQTLGQGPEFLTYFQNEAQLEKSRLLSDRFSAERPKGSFSTLEIQRTEQGDSAMYLCASSLISGGELFFGEGSRLTVL.

In this sample, this clone turned up a few times. The chain links TRBV7-2 to TRBJ1-5; a weak D match, TRBD1 (5 bases). The CDR3 extends over 15 amino acids. Trimming took 2 bases from V and 5 from J, leaving 13 bases between them. The V gene's germline CDR1 is SGHTA and CDR2 FQGNSA. The CDR3 DNA reads as TGTGCCAGCAGCTTACCGGGGGACCCTTATCAGCCCCAGCATTTT. Its translation: CASSLPGDPYQPQHF. The full variable domain, in which reference TRBV7-2 and TRBJ1-5 provide the parts outside the CDR3, is GAGVSQSPSNKVTEKGKDVELRCDPISGHTALYWYRQSLGQGLEFLIYFQGNSAPDKSGLPSDRFSAERTGGSVSTLTIQRTQQEDSAVYLCASSLPGDPYQPQHFGDGTRLSIL.

This sequence joins TRBV4-2 and TRBJ1-5; D not resolved. CDR3 length: 14 amino acids. The germline V gene encodes CDR1 LGHNA and CDR2 YNFKEQ. V shed 0 bases and J shed 3 bases, with 6 bases lying between them. This CDR3 is CASSQEGLNQPQHF. CDR3 sequence (DNA): TGTGCCAGCAGCCAAGAGGGCCTCAATCAGCCCCAGCATTTT.

The chain couples TRBV7-2 to TRBJ2-5, with D perhaps TRBD1 (6 bases). This CDR3 has 14 amino acids. Per the germline V gene, CDR1 is SGHTA and CDR2 is FQGNSA. V dropped 1 base and J dropped 7 bases, with 13 bases sitting between them. Written as DNA, the CDR3 is TGTGCCAGCAGCTTAGGAGGGGGTTTGCGGACCCAGTACTTC. It codes for CASSLGGGLRTQYF.

This clone occurred once. The chain has TRBV7-2 and TRBJ1-1; D possibly corresponds to TRBD1 (5 bases). This CDR3 comprises 16 residues. The germline gives CDR1 SGHTA, CDR2 FQGNSA. With 5 bases removed from V and 5 bases from J, the gap between germline ends came to 21 bases. CDR3 bases: TGTGCCAGCAGCCTCCGCCCGGAGGGGATGAGGACTGAAGCTTTCTTT. Its protein is CASSLRPEGMRTEAFF. Full variable domain (rest looked up from reference TRBV7-2 and TRBJ1-1): GAGVSQSPSNKVTEKGKDVELRCDPISGHTALYWYRQSLGQGLEFLIYFQGNSAPDKSGLPSDRFSAERTGGSVSTLTIQRTQQEDSAVYLCASSLRPEGMRTEAFFGQGTRLTVV.

The V call is TRBV5-6, the J call TRBJ2-3, with a possible D match to TRBD2 (6 bases). This CDR3 region has 16 residues. V gave up 2 bases and J gave up 4 bases, with 17 bases separating them. Germline-derived CDR1 and CDR2 are SGHDT and YYEEEE. Written as DNA, the CDR3 is TGTGCCAGCAGCTTCCCGGCGGCGGGGTCCCCAGATACGCAGTATTTT. Its protein product is CASSFPAAGSPDTQYF.

This clone was seen more than once but under ten times. This sequence joins TRBV7-9 and TRBJ1-1; no clear D. Trimming removed 5 bases at V and 5 bases at J, with 9 bases between. This CDR3 comprises 12 residues. The V gene's germline CDR1 is SEHNR and CDR2 FQNEAQ (reference sequence). CDR3 sequence reads: CASSRGMTEAFF. CDR3 DNA: TGTGCCAGCAGCAGAGGGATGACTGAAGCTTTCTTT.

J is TRBJ2-2 and V is TRBV6-5; perhaps TRBD1 as D (5 bases). Trimming removed 2 bases from V and 1 base from J, with 11 bases in between. The CDR3 loop spans 16 amino acids. The germline V gene encodes CDR1 MNHEY and CDR2 SVGAGI. The CDR3 DNA is TGTGCCAGCAGTTACGGGGCGGACCAGAACACCGGGGAGCTGTTTTTT. It yields the protein CASSYGADQNTGELFF.

The V and J genes are TRBV5-1 and TRBJ2-3, with 13 bases lining up with TRBD2. The J segment lost 1 base and the V segment lost 3 bases, leaving 5 bases of the junction unmatched. Germline V gene data show CDR1 as SGHRS and CDR2 as YFSETQ. The CDR3 runs to 17 residues. The CDR3 reads CASSSGLAGARTDTQYF. The CDR3 nucleotides are TGCGCCAGCAGCTCTGGACTAGCGGGGGCTCGCACAGATACGCAGTATTTT. Together with reference TRBV5-1 and TRBJ2-3, the CDR3 gives the full variable domain: KAGVTQTPRYLIKTRGQQVTLSCSPISGHRSVSWYQQTPGQGLQFLFEYFSETQRNKGNFPGRFSGRQFSNSRSEMNVSTLELGDSALYLCASSSGLAGARTDTQYFGPGTRLTVL.

The sample holds a few counts of this clone. The V and J genes are TRBV19 and TRBJ2-3; TRBD1 aligns across 12 bases. V shed 8 bases, J shed 1 base, and the junction held 7 bases outside the gene matches. CDR1 and CDR2 (germline): LNHDA, SQIVND (reference sequence). The CDR3 consists of 16 residues. The CDR3 nucleotides read TGTGCCAGTGCCGGGACAGGGGGCACGGGCACAGATACGCAGTATTTT. The encoded protein is CASAGTGGTGTDTQYF.

The rearrangement uses TRBV7-2 and TRBJ2-7, with 10 positions matching TRBD2. J was trimmed by 5 bases and V by 5 bases; bases with no gene match: 12. The CDR3 covers 16 residues. Per the germline V gene, CDR1 is SGHTA and CDR2 is FQGNSA. DNA for the CDR3: TGTGCCAGCAGCCGCCGCCCTAGCGGGGGCAGCCACGAGCAGTACTTC. This sequence encodes CASSRRPSGGSHEQYF.

The chain employs TRBV5-1 and TRBJ2-1; 10 bases align to TRBD1. V lost 4 bases, J lost 10 bases, and 11 bases stayed unmatched. Germline CDR1 is SGHRS and CDR2 is YFSETQ. This CDR3 has 15 residues. This CDR3 reads CASSNRDRGKEEQFF. CDR3 nucleotides: TGCGCCAGCAGCAACCGGGACAGGGGTAAGGAAGAGCAGTTCTTC.

The genes are TRBV18 and TRBJ2-5; D gene ambiguous. Deletions cut 3 bases from V and 2 bases from J, with 10 bases between. The V gene's germline CDR1 is KGHSH and CDR2 LQKENI. The CDR3 spans 14 residues. CDR3 region: CASSPWAEQETQYF. CDR3 nucleotides: TGTGCCAGCTCACCTTGGGCAGAACAAGAGACCCAGTACTTC.